This T cell receptor (beta chain) comes out of a study of identical twins. Notes on the study in general: Recombination models fit unrelated individuals' TCR alpha sharing but underestimated twins'. Zero-insertion results could be subject to partial confounding by invariant MAIT and iNKT cells. Beta out-of-frame sequences showed weaker excess sharing between twins.

This CDR3 spans 12 amino acids. CDR1 and CDR2 from the germline V gene are SQVTM and ANQGSEA. V lost 3 bases to trimming and J lost 5 bases, with 9 bases between them. On this clonotype: The target antigen is unknown.

Through template switching, a universal primer site was introduced, and the cDNA contained unique molecular identifiers. TCRdb processed the 5' RACE reads anew with MiXCR; each CDR3 protein has one entry. The table includes over 550,000 distinct CDR3 sequences, under 8.5% detected once. The same specimen was also included in a second study, on yellow fever vaccine responses in identical twins.

This clonotype was obtained from a woman under 30 in good health. Sequenced input: PBMCs. This rearrangement joins TRBV29-1 to TRBJ2-3; tentatively, D is TRBD1 (5 bases). The CDR3 sequence: CSVESQGDTQYF. DNA for the CDR3: TGCAGCGTTGAGTCTCAGGGAGATACGCAGTATTTT.